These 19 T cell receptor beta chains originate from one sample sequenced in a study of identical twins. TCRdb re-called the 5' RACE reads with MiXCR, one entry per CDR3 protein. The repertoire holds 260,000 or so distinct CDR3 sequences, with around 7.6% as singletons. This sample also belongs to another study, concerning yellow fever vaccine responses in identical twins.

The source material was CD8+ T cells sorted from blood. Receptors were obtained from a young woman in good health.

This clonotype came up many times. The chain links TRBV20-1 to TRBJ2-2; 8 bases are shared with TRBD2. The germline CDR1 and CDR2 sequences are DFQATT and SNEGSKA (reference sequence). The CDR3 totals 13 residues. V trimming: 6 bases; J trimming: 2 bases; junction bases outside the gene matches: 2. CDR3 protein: CSATSGNTGELFF. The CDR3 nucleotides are TGCAGTGCAACTAGCGGAAACACCGGGGAGCTGTTTTTT.

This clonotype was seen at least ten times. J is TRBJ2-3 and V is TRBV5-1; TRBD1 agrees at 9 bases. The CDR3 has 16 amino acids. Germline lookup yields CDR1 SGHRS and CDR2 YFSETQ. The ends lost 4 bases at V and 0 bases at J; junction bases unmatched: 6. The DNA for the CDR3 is TGCGCCAGCAGCCTTCGGGGACAGGGTAGCACAGATACGCAGTATTTT. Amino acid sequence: CASSLRGQGSTDTQYF.

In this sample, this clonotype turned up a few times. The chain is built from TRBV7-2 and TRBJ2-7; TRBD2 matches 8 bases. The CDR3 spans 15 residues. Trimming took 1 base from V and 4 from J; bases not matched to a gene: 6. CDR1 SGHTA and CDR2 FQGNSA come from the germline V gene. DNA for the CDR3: TGTGCCAGCAGCTTAGAAGGCGGGGGGTTTTACGAGCAGTACGTC. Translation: CASSLEGGGFYEQYV.

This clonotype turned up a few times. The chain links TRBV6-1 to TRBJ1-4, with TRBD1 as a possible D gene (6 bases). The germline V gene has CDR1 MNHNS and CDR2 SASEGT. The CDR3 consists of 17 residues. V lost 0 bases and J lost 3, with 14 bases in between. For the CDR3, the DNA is TGTGCCAGCAGTGAAGCGCGGGGGACACAGGCTAATGAAAAACTGTTTTTT. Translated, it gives CASSEARGTQANEKLFF.

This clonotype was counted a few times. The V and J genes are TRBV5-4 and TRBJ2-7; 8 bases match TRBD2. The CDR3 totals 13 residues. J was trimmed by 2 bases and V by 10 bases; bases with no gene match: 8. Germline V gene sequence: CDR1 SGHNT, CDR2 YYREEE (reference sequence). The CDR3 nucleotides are TGTGCCGTGAGCGGGGGCCTACCCTACGAGCAGTACGTC. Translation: CAVSGGLPYEQYV.

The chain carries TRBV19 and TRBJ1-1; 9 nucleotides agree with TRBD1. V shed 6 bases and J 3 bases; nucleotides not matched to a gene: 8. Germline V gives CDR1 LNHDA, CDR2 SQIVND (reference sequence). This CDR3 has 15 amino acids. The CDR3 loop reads CASRPLGQGHTEAFF. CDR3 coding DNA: TGTGCCAGTAGGCCCTTGGGACAGGGCCACACTGAAGCTTTCTTT.

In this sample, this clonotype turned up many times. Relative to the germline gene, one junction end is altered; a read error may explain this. The CDR3 loop is CATSAWDSNNEQFF. DNA for the CDR3: TGTGCCACCAGCGCCTGGGACTCCAACAATGAGCAGTTCTTC. This chain connects TRBV24-1 to TRBJ2-1, with TRBD2 as a possible D gene (6 bases). This CDR3 contains 14 residues. CDR1 and CDR2 from the germline V gene are KGHDR and SFDVKD.

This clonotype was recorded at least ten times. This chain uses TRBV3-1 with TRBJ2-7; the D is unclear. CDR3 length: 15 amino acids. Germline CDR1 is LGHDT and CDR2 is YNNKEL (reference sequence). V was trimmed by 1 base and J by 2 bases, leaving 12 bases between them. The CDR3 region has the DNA TGTGCCAGCAGCCAAGGCAGGCAGACGCCCTACGAGCAGTACTTC. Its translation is CASSQGRQTPYEQYF.

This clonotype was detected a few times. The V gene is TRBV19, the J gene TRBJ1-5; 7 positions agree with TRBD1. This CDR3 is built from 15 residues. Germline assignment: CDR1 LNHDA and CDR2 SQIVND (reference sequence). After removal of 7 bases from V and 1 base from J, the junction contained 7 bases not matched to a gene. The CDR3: CASTPYRGSNQPQHF. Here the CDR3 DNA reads TGTGCCAGTACTCCATACAGGGGAAGCAATCAGCCCCAGCATTTT. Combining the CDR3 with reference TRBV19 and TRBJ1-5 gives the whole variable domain DGGITQSPKYLFRKEGQNVTLSCEQNLNHDAMYWYRQDPGQGLRLIYYSQIVNDFQKGDIAEGYSVSREKKESFPLTVTSAQKNPTAFYLCASTPYRGSNQPQHFGDGTRLSIL.

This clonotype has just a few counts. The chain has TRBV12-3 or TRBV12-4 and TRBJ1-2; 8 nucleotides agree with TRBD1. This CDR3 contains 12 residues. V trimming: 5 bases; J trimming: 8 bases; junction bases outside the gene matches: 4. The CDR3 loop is CASSADRDGYTF. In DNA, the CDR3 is TGTGCCAGCAGTGCGGACAGGGACGGCTACACCTTC.

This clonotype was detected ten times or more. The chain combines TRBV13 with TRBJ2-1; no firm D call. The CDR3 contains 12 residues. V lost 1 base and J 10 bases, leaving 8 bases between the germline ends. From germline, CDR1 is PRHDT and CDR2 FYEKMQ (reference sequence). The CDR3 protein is CASSLVLREQFF. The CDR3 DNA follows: TGTGCCAGCAGCTTAGTCCTACGAGAGCAGTTCTTC.

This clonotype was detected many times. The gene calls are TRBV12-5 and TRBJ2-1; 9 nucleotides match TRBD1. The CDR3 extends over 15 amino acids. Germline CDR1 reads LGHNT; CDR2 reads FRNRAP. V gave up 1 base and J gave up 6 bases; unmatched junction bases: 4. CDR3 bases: TGTGCTAGTGGTTTGGACCTGACAGGGGGCAATGAGCAGTTCTTC. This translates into CASGLDLTGGNEQFF.

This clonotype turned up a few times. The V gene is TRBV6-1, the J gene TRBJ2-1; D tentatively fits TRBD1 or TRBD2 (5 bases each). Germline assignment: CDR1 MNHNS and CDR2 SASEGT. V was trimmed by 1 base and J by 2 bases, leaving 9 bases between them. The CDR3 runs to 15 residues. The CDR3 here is CASSEVGEPYNEQFF. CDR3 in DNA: TGTGCCAGCAGTGAAGTGGGGGAGCCCTACAATGAGCAGTTCTTC.

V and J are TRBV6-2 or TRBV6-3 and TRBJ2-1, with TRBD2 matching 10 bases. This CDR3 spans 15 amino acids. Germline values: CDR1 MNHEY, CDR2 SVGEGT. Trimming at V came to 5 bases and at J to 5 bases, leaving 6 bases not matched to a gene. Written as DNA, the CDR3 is TGTGCCAGCAGTGACACAGCGGGAGGGCACAATGAGCAGTTCTTC. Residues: CASSDTAGGHNEQFF.

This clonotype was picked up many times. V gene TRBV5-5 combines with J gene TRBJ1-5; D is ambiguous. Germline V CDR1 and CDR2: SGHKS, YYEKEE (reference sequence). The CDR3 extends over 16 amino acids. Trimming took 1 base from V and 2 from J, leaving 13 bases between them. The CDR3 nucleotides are TGTGCCAGCAGCTTGTATCCAGAGGAGGGCAATCAGCCCCAGCATTTT. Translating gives CASSLYPEEGNQPQHF.

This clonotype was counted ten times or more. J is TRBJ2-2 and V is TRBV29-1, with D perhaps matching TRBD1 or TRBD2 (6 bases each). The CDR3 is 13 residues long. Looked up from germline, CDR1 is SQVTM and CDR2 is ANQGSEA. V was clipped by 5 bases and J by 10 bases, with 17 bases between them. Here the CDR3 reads CSVRVRGASELFF. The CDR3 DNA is TGCAGCGTTAGGGTTAGGGGGGCGTCGGAGCTGTTTTTT.

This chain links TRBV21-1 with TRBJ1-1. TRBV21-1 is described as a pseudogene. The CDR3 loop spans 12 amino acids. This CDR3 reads CASRPENTEAFF. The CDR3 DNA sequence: TGTGCCAGCAGACCAGAGAACACTGAAGCTTTCTTT.

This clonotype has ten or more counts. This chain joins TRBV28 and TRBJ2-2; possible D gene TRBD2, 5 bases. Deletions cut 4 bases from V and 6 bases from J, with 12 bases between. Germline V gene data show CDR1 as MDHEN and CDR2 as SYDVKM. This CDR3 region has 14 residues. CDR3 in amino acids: CASSYSAGSGELFF. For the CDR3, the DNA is TGTGCCAGCAGTTATTCGGCGGGCTCCGGGGAGCTGTTTTTT.

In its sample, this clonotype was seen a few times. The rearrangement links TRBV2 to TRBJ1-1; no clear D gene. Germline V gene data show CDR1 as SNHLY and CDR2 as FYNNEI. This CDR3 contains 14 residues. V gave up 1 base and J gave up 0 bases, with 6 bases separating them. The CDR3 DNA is TGTGCCAGCAGTGAAGGGTCAGTGAACACTGAAGCTTTCTTT. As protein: CASSEGSVNTEAFF.